This T cell receptor beta chain was obtained from a study of CD8 T cells in ankylosing spondylitis. Findings and limits, study-wide: A number of the motif variants had already been described in reactive arthritis synovial fluid and blood.

V gave up 3 bases and J gave up 6 bases; unmatched junction bases: 7. The CDR3 is 14 residues long. The germline gives CDR1 SGDLS, CDR2 YYNGEE. This clonotype appeared many times. Its specificity is unknown. The authors made TCR beta libraries by quantitative 5'-RACE with molecular barcodes. TCRdb reprocessed the 5' RACE reads via MiXCR and lists one record per CDR3 protein. The sample lists around 150,000 distinct CDR3 sequences; around 7.9% were seen once. This receptor was taken from a female donor with ankylosing spondylitis or in good health (not recorded which). The sequencing sample was made of blood, either unsorted or a sorted T cell fraction (not recorded which). The chain joins TRBV9 to TRBJ2-3; 7 bases align to TRBD1. This CDR3 reads CASSAGTEADTQYF. The CDR3 DNA sequence: TGTGCCAGCAGCGCAGGGACAGAGGCTGATACGCAGTATTTT.